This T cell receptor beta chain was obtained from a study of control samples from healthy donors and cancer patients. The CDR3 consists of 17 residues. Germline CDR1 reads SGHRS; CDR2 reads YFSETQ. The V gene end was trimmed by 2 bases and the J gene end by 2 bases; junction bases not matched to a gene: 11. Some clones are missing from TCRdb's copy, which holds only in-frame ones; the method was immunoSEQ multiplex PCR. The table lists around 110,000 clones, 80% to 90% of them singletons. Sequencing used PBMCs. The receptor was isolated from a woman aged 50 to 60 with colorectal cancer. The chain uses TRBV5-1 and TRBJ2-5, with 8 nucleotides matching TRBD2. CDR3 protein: CASSLMSAGGWQETQYF. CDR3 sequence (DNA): TGCGCCAGCAGCTTAATGAGCGCGGGGGGCTGGCAAGAGACCCAGTACTTC.